The subject of this entry is one T cell receptor beta chain. The data belong to a study of shared clonotypes between healthy human individuals. Here immunoSEQ multiplex PCR was the method, and the copy in TCRdb shows in-frame clones only, minus some. The data hold 70,000 to 95,000 clones, with 50% to 70% observed a single time. Trimming left V 1 base short and J 3 bases short, with 8 bases between. The CDR3 is made up of 14 amino acids. The germline V gene has CDR1 LNHNV and CDR2 YYDKDF (reference sequence). This sequence originates from a man aged 25-45 years in good health. Material: memory CD8+ T cells sorted from blood. The subset: CD45RO+ cells pooled with CCR7-negative TemRA cells. The rearrangement links TRBV15 to TRBJ2-3; D not certain. CDR3 region: CATSRAVETDTQYF. CDR3 bases: TGTGCCACCAGCAGAGCAGTCGAGACAGATACGCAGTATTTT.